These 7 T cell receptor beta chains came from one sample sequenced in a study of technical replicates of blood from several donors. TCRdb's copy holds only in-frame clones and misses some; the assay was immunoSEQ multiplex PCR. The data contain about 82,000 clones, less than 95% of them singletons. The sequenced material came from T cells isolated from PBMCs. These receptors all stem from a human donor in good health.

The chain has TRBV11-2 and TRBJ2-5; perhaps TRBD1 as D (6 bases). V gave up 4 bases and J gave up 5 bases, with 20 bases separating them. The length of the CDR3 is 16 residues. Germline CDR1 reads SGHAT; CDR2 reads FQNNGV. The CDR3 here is CASSWGEGQGKETQYF. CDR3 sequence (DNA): TGTGCCAGCAGCTGGGGAGAGGGACAAGGGAAGGAGACCCAGTACTTC.

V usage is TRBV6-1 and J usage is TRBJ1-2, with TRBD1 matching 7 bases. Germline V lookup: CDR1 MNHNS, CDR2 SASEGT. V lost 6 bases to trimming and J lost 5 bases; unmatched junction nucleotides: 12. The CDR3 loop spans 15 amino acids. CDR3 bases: TGTGCCAGCAGGGAAAGACAGGGAAAGTGGTATGGCTACACCTTC. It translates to CASRERQGKWYGYTF.

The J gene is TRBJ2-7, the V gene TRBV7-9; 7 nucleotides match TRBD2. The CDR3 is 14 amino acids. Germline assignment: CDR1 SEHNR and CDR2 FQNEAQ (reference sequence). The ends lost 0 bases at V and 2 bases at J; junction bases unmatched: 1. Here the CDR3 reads CASSLAGRTYEQYF. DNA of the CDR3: TGTGCCAGCAGCTTAGCCGGGAGGACCTACGAGCAGTACTTC. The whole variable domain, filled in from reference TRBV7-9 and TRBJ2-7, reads DTGVSQNPRHKITKRGQNVTFRCDPISEHNRLYWYRQTLGQGPEFLTYFQNEAQLEKSRLLSDRFSAERPKGSFSTLEIQRTEQGDSAMYLCASSLAGRTYEQYFGPGTRLTVT.

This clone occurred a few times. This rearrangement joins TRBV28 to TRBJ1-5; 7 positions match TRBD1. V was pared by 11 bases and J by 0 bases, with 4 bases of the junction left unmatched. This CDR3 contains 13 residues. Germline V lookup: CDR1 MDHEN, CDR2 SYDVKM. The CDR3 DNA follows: TGTGCCGGACAGGAATATAGCAATCAGCCCCAGCATTTT. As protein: CAGQEYSNQPQHF.

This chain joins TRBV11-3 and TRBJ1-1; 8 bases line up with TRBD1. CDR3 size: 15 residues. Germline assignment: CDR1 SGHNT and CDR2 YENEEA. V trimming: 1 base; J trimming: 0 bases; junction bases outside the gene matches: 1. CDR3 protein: CASSLGQGLNTEAFF. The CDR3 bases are TGTGCCAGCAGCTTAGGACAGGGGCTGAACACTGAAGCTTTCTTT.

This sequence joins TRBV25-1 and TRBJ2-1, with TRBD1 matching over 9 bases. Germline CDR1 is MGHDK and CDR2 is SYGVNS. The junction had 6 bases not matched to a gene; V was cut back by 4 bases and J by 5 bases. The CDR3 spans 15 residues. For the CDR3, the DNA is TGTGCCAGCAGTGTGGGACAGGGTATACACAATGAGCAGTTCTTC. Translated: CASSVGQGIHNEQFF.

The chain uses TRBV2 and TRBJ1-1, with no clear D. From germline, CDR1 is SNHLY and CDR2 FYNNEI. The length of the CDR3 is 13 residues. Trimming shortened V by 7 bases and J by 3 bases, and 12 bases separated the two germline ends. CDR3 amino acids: CASKGGRDTEAFF. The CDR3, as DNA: TGTGCCAGCAAGGGAGGGAGGGACACTGAAGCTTTCTTT.